This TCR beta chain was observed in a study of radiotherapy plus CTLA-4 blockade in lung cancer. Whole-study context: An objective response was seen in around a sixth of patients, and disease control in around 31%.

Data came from immunoSEQ multiplex PCR; TCRdb stores just in-frame clones and leaves some out. The sample has some 98,000 clones, 82% seen once. Germline-derived CDR1 and CDR2 are MNHEY and SMNVEV (reference sequence). The CDR3 contains 15 residues. Deletions cut 6 bases from V and 2 bases from J, with 11 bases between. On this clone itself: Its target is not known.

Study results and limitations: Reports identified early blood T cell clone dynamics, with interferon-beta, as the best response predictor.

The sample was peripheral blood, taken from a patient treated with radiotherapy plus ipilimumab. The V call is TRBV27, the J call TRBJ2-6, with TRBD2 as a possible D gene (6 bases). This TCR came from a human donor with non-small cell lung cancer who had a partial response to radiotherapy plus ipilimumab. CDR3 coding DNA: TGTGCCAGCAGCCCCTCGGGAGCTGGGGCCAACGTCCTGACTTTC. This encodes CASSPSGAGANVLTF.